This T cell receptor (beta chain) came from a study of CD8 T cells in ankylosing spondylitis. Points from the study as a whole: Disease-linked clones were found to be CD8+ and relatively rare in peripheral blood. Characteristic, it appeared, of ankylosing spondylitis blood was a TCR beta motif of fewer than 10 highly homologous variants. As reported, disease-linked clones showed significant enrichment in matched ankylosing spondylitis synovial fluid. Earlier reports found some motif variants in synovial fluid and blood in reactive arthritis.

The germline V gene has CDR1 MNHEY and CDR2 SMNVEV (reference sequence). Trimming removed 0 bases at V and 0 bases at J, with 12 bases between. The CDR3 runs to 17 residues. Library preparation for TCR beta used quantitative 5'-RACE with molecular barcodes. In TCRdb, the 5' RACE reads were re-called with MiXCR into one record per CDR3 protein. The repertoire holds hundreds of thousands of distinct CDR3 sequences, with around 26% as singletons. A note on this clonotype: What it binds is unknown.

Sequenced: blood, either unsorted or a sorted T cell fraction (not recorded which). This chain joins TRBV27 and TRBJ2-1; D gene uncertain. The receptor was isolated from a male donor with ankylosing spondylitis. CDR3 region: CASSLSPTASSYNEQFF. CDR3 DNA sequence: TGTGCCAGCAGTTTATCTCCGACCGCTAGCTCCTACAATGAGCAGTTCTTC.